A single sample gave rise to the 13 T cell receptor beta chains below, sequenced in a study of T cells in Graves' hyperthyroidism and ophthalmopathy. Amplified TCR beta CDR3 regions derived from RNA transcripts. First-round RT-PCR with HTBI primers amplified the TCR CDR3 region. MiXCR, applied by TCRdb to the multiplex PCR reads, yields one record per CDR3 protein. The data hold 350,000 or so distinct CDR3 sequences, with around 18% observed a single time. The specimen was blood. Receptor source: a woman aged 40 to 50 with Graves' ophthalmopathy.

This clonotype was detected many times. J is TRBJ2-2 and V is TRBV5-1; D not resolved. CDR1 is SGHRS and CDR2 is YFSETQ in the germline V gene. The germline V and J ends were trimmed by 2 bases and 0 bases, with 5 bases remaining between them. There are 14 residues in the CDR3. CDR3: CASSFETNTGELFF. CDR3 bases: TGCGCCAGCAGCTTTGAGACGAACACCGGGGAGCTGTTTTTT.

The sample holds many counts of this clonotype. This chain connects TRBV12-3 or TRBV12-4 to TRBJ2-4; D unresolved. Trimming left V 7 bases short and J 2 bases short, with 12 bases between. CDR3 length equals 14 residues. The CDR3 region has the DNA TGTGCCAGCAACCCGCGAGGTTCCAAAAACATTCAGTACTTC. Its translation is CASNPRGSKNIQYF.

This clonotype has a count of ten or more. J is TRBJ2-7 and V is TRBV9; 8 bases agree with TRBD2. The V and J ends lost 6 bases and 7 bases, in that order; junction bases with no gene match: 27. Germline-derived CDR1 and CDR2 are SGDLS and YYNGEE. The CDR3 totals 19 residues. This chain's CDR3 is CASTLQGLVDPPRQWEQYF. The CDR3 DNA reads TGTGCCAGCACCCTACAGGGACTAGTCGACCCCCCCCGGCAATGGGAGCAGTACTTC.

This clonotype was picked up many times. The rearrangement joins TRBV20-1 to TRBJ1-1; D ambiguous. The V end was cut by 3 bases, the J end by 1 base, with 15 bases between. This CDR3 is 15 amino acids long. Per germline, CDR1 DFQATT and CDR2 SNEGSKA (reference sequence). The CDR3 DNA sequence: TGCAGTGCTAGCAACTGGCAGACCCAGAACACTGAAGCTTTCTTT. This encodes CSASNWQTQNTEAFF.

This clonotype has a count of ten or more. CDR3 in amino acids: CASMGDLSYEQYF. The CDR3 coding sequence is TGTGCCAGCATGGGGGACCTTTCCTACGAGCAGTACTTC. The genes are TRBV28 and TRBJ2-7; the D gene could be TRBD1 or TRBD2 (5 bases each). Trimming pared 7 bases from V and 1 base from J, leaving 11 bases between. The length of the CDR3 is 13 residues. CDR1 is MDHEN, CDR2 SYDVKM, per germline.

This clonotype was detected many times. The genes are TRBV18 and TRBJ2-7; the match to TRBD2 covers 10 bases. Germline trimming cut 1 base from V and 6 bases from J; bases unmatched to any gene: 9. CDR1 and CDR2 from the germline V gene are KGHSH and LQKENI. This CDR3 has 16 amino acids. The CDR3 DNA follows: TGTGCCAGCTCACCACGGCCTAGCGGGAGCGTAGGCGAGCAGTACTTC. Amino acid sequence: CASSPRPSGSVGEQYF.

This clonotype appeared many times. The chain combines TRBV7-9 with TRBJ1-5, with D hard to call. The germline CDR1 and CDR2 sequences are SEHNR and FQNEAQ (reference sequence). This CDR3 contains 14 residues. V was shortened by 5 bases and J by 3 bases, with 11 bases between the two germline ends. CDR3 residues: CASSLTNYNQPQHF. The CDR3 DNA is TGTGCCAGCAGCCTGACAAACTACAATCAGCCCCAGCATTTT.

The chain links TRBV10-3 to TRBJ2-7, with D possibly being TRBD1 (5 bases). The V end was cut by 0 bases, the J end by 5 bases, with 11 bases between. There are 14 residues in the CDR3. The germline V gene encodes CDR1 ENHRY and CDR2 SYGVKD. For the CDR3, the DNA is TGTGCCATCAGTGAGTCTGGACAAGTGGACGAGCAGTACTTC. It translates to CAISESGQVDEQYF.

The rearrangement uses TRBV12-3 or TRBV12-4 and TRBJ1-2; a possible D gene is TRBD1 (6 bases). There are 13 residues in the CDR3. V lost 3 bases to trimming and J lost 13 bases, with 18 bases between them. The chain's CDR3 is CASSFLQGSAITF. Written as DNA, the CDR3 is TGTGCCAGCAGTTTTCTCCAGGGGTCGGCAATCACCTTC.

This clonotype was detected ten times or more. The J gene is TRBJ1-1, the V gene TRBV5-1, with a possible D match to TRBD1 (5 bases). The CDR3 covers 15 residues. V was trimmed by 0 bases and J by 4 bases, leaving 13 bases between them. Per the germline V gene, CDR1 is SGHRS and CDR2 is YFSETQ. CDR3 sequence reads: CASSLDGAGGTEAFF. The CDR3 nucleotides read TGCGCCAGCAGCTTGGATGGGGCCGGGGGCACTGAAGCTTTCTTT.

This clonotype was observed many times. V is TRBV7-2 and J is TRBJ1-2; D unresolved. Germline V gene lookup returns CDR1 SGHTA and CDR2 FQGNSA. The CDR3 is made up of 15 amino acids. Trimming pared 1 base from V and 7 bases from J, leaving 16 bases between. The DNA for the CDR3 is TGTGCCAGCAGCTTAGTACCCCGAGAGGGCGTTGGCTACACCTTC. This gives the protein CASSLVPREGVGYTF.

This clonotype was seen just once. The chain recombines TRBV28 with TRBJ1-6, with 9 bases identical to TRBD1. The CDR3 contains 16 residues. Germline V gene lookup returns CDR1 MDHEN and CDR2 SYDVKM. The trim removed 6 bases at V and 7 bases at J, leaving 10 bases unmatched. The CDR3 is CASSSRDRVGNSPLHF. For the CDR3, the DNA is TGTGCCAGCAGCTCTAGGGACAGGGTAGGGAATTCACCCCTCCACTTT.

The chain employs TRBV6-2 or TRBV6-3 and TRBJ2-2; D gene unclear. The length of the CDR3 is 14 residues. V was trimmed by 10 bases and J by 0 bases, leaving 12 bases between them. Germline-derived CDR1 and CDR2 are MNHEY and SVGEGT. This CDR3 reads CANKDHANTGELFF. DNA for the CDR3: TGTGCCAACAAGGACCATGCGAACACCGGGGAGCTGTTTTTT.